These T cell receptor beta chains were read from a single sample in a study of blood T cell repertoires in COVID-19. This table comes from immunoSEQ multiplex PCR, and its TCRdb copy is limited to in-frame clones, with some not included. The sample carries 200,000 to 250,000 clones, about four fifths recorded once. Sequenced sample: PBMCs or T cells enriched from blood (not recorded which). Receptors originate from a woman aged 35 to 49 who had recovered from COVID-19. Both conserved end residues are part of each CDR3. The D gene is left open where the match is weak. Size is stated for part of the rows, as once, few or many counts, or as a class when the clone is expanded.

j_gene | v_gene | abundance | d_gene | CDR3aa | CDR3nt
TRBJ1-1 | TRBV5-4 | NA | NA | CASSPTLMGSPTEAFF | TGTGCCAGCAGCCCGACGTTGATGGGGAGTCCCACTGAAGCTTTCTTT
TRBJ1-1 | TRBV29-1 | NA | TRBD1 | CSVGQGSEAFF | TGCAGCGTTGGACAGGGGTCTGAAGCTTTCTTT
TRBJ1-1 | TRBV5-1 | NA | NA | CASSLIENTEAFF | TGCGCCAGCAGCTTGATAGAGAACACTGAAGCTTTCTTT
TRBJ2-3 | TRBV19 | NA | TRBD2 | CATRRLAGGTDTQYF | TGTGCCACCCGTAGACTAGCGGGAGGGACAGATACGCAGTATTTT
TRBJ2-1 | TRBV2 | NA | NA | CASDSVQYEQFF | TGTGCCAGCGACTCGGTTCAATATGAGCAGTTCTTC
TRBJ2-6 | TRBV19 | NA | NA | CASSIDRSGANVLTF | TGTGCCAGTAGTATAGACCGCTCTGGGGCCAACGTCCTGACTTTC
TRBJ1-2 | TRBV5-6 | NA | NA | CASSLFSGRSYGYTF | TGTGCCAGCAGCTTGTTCAGCGGGCGCAGCTATGGCTACACCTTC
TRBJ1-2 | TRBV28 | many | NA | CASSLFRGYGYTF | TGTGCCAGCAGTTTGTTCAGGGGCTATGGCTACACCTTC
TRBJ2-3 | TRBV14 | NA | TRBD2 | CASSLGLAGSDTQYF | TGTGCCAGCAGCCTTGGACTAGCGGGATCGGATACGCAGTATTTT
TRBJ1-5 | TRBV18 | NA | NA | CASSPDRNQPQHF | TGTGCCAGCTCACCTGACAGAAATCAGCCCCAGCATTTT
TRBJ1-6 | TRBV27 | NA | NA | CASRQTNSPLHF | TGTGCCAGCAGACAGACGAATTCACCCCTCCACTTT
TRBJ2-3 | TRBV3-1/TRBV3-2 | NA | NA | CASSQGAGGDTQYF | TGTGCCAGCAGCCAAGGAGCGGGCGGAGATACGCAGTATTTT
TRBJ1-4 | TRBV12-3/TRBV12-4 | NA | TRBD1 | CASSTQDREKLFF | TGTGCCAGCAGTACTCAGGACAGGGAAAAACTGTTTTTT
TRBJ1-5 | TRBV11-2 | NA | NA | CASSLDWGLPNQPQHF | TGTGCCAGCAGCTTAGATTGGGGACTCCCCAATCAGCCCCAGCATTTT
TRBJ2-2 | TRBV7-2 | once | TRBD2 | CASSLVLADTGELFF | TGTGCCAGCAGCTTAGTACTAGCGGACACCGGGGAGCTGTTTTTT
TRBJ2-2 | TRBV6-6 | few | TRBD1 | CASSRQGIRPGTGELFF | TGTGCCAGCAGTCGACAGGGAATTCGTCCGGGCACCGGGGAGCTGTTTTTT
TRBJ1-1 | TRBV4-1 | few | TRBD1 | CASRPGQGRVRDTEAFF | TGCGCCAGCAGACCCGGACAGGGAAGGGTTCGGGACACTGAAGCTTTCTTT
TRBJ1-4 | TRBV19 | NA | TRBD1 | CASRRTGGQEKLFF | TGTGCCAGTAGAAGGACAGGGGGCCAAGAAAAACTGTTTTTT
TRBJ1-2 | TRBV3-1/TRBV3-2 | NA | TRBD1 | CASSQGLEGAGNGYTF | TGTGCCAGCAGCCAAGGTCTGGAGGGGGCTGGGAATGGCTACACCTTC
TRBJ2-1 | TRBV4-2 | NA | NA | CASSLPAGGRAGWTDEQFF | TGTGCCAGCAGCCTCCCGGCAGGGGGACGGGCGGGATGGACGGATGAGCAGTTCTTC
TRBJ1-5 | TRBV19 | NA | TRBD1 | CASSPGTGYQPQHF | TGTGCCAGTAGTCCCGGGACAGGTTATCAGCCCCAGCATTTT
TRBJ2-5 | TRBV29-1 | NA | NA | CSVVLSVVGRARQETQYF | TGCAGCGTTGTTCTTTCAGTAGTCGGCAGGGCCCGACAAGAGACCCAGTACTTC
TRBJ2-7 | TRBV11-1 | NA | TRBD2 | CASSYRSGLSSYEQYF | TGTGCCAGCAGCTACCGTAGCGGGCTTAGCTCCTACGAGCAGTACTTC
TRBJ2-4 | TRBV28 | NA | NA | CASSPTGIENIQYF | TGTGCCAGCAGTCCAACGGGGATCGAAAACATTCAGTACTTC
TRBJ1-5 | TRBV19 | NA | NA | CATSRRGGNQPQHF | TGTGCCACCTCTCGGCGGGGAGGTAATCAGCCCCAGCATTTT
TRBJ2-3 | TRBV29-1 | many | TRBD1 | CSVGSADRGWRETDTQYF | TGCAGCGTTGGTTCAGCGGACAGGGGGTGGCGGGAGACAGATACGCAGTATTTT
TRBJ1-3 | TRBV18 | NA | NA | CASSPEQGSYSGNTIYF | TGTGCCAGCTCACCCGAACAGGGATCCTACTCTGGAAACACCATATATTTT
TRBJ1-3 | TRBV7-2 | few | TRBD1 | CASRTGQGNTIYF | TGTGCCAGCAGAACGGGACAGGGAAACACCATATATTTT
TRBJ2-1 | TRBV7-9 | NA | NA | CASSFSSSYNEQFF | TGTGCCAGCAGCTTTTCTAGCAGTTACAATGAGCAGTTCTTC
TRBJ1-4 | TRBV9 | few | NA | CASSVGRTATNEKLFF | TGTGCCAGCAGCGTTGGTCGGACAGCAACTAATGAAAAACTGTTTTTT
TRBJ2-1 | TRBV5-6 | NA | TRBD1 | CASSTLQGGEQFF | TGTGCCAGCAGCACCTTACAGGGGGGCGAGCAGTTCTTC
TRBJ2-7 | TRBV7-8 | NA | TRBD2 | CASSLGGLAGFSYEQYF | TGTGCCAGCAGCTTAGGGGGACTAGCGGGATTTTCCTACGAGCAGTACTTC
TRBJ2-7 | TRBV10-3 | NA | TRBD1 | CAISGRGTGVYEQYF | TGTGCCATCAGTGGGAGAGGGACAGGGGTCTACGAGCAGTACTTC
TRBJ1-1 | TRBV5-1 | few | NA | CASSFRDMNTEAFF | TGCGCCAGCAGCTTCAGGGACATGAACACTGAAGCTTTCTTT
TRBJ2-1 | TRBV19 | once | NA | CASSRGSSYNEQFF | TGTGCCAGTAGTCGGGGAAGCTCCTACAATGAGCAGTTCTTC
TRBJ1-2 | TRBV24-1 | NA | NA | CATSDLGEGYTF | TGTGCCACCAGTGATTTAGGGGAAGGCTACACCTTC
TRBJ1-2 | TRBV4-1 | NA | NA | CASSQDRQNLYGYTF | TGCGCCAGCAGCCAAGATCGTCAGAACCTCTATGGCTACACCTTC
TRBJ2-5 | TRBV16 | NA | NA | CASSQTDGETQYF | TGTGCCAGCAGCCAAACCGACGGGGAGACCCAGTACTTC
TRBJ2-1 | TRBV19 | NA | TRBD2 | CASSRATSGRDNRNEQFF | TGTGCCAGTAGCCGAGCGACTAGCGGGAGGGACAACCGCAATGAGCAGTTCTTC
TRBJ2-7 | TRBV6-2/TRBV6-3 | NA | NA | CASSLPGTGLRAGGYEQYF | TGTGCCAGCAGCCTTCCCGGGACAGGGTTGCGGGCGGGAGGATACGAGCAGTACTTC
TRBJ2-7 | TRBV11-1 | NA | TRBD2 | CASSVPGLAGREQYF | TGTGCCAGCAGCGTCCCGGGACTAGCGGGTCGCGAGCAGTACTTC
TRBJ2-7 | TRBV6-6 | NA | NA | CASSPSQEGQYF | TGTGCCAGCAGCCCGTCCCAGGAGGGGCAGTACTTC
TRBJ1-2 | TRBV7-2 | NA | NA | CASSFDGGYYGYTF | TGTGCCAGCAGCTTCGACGGGGGGTACTATGGCTACACCTTC
TRBJ2-7 | TRBV27 | NA | NA | CAGSSTRAHEQYF | TGTGCCGGCAGTTCAACGAGGGCGCACGAGCAGTACTTC
TRBJ2-5 | TRBV10-3 | NA | NA | CASGGSAETQYF | TGTGCCAGCGGCGGCTCGGCAGAGACCCAGTACTTC
TRBJ2-1 | TRBV7-2 | NA | NA | CASSLVGGASYNEQFF | TGTGCCAGCAGCTTAGTGGGCGGGGCGTCCTACAATGAGCAGTTCTTC
TRBJ1-1 | TRBV15 | NA | NA | CATKMGGNTEAFF | TGTGCCACCAAAATGGGGGGGAACACTGAAGCTTTCTTT
TRBJ1-2 | TRBV5-6 | NA | TRBD1 | CASSQPRVQGAYGYTF | TGTGCCAGCAGCCAGCCCCGGGTACAGGGGGCCTATGGCTACACCTTC
TRBJ2-5 | TRBV14 | NA | NA | CASSQSQGRVTQYF | TGTGCCAGCAGCCAATCCCAGGGGAGAGTAACCCAGTACTTC
TRBJ2-7 | TRBV11-1 | NA | NA | CASSPRLARFSEQYF | TGTGCCAGCAGCCCTCGGCTAGCGAGATTTTCCGAGCAGTACTTC
TRBJ2-7 | TRBV6-6 | once | NA | CAAPAGSVGEQYF | TGTGCCGCCCCCGCGGGGTCCGTTGGCGAGCAGTACTTC